The following is a TCR beta chain sequence with its context. Its antigen is not known. The sample comes from a study of CD8+CD57+ T cells in acquired aplastic anemia. Study at large: Sorted cells (CD4+ and CD8+) yielded DNA amounts that averaged approximately 3.1 ug.

After removal of 4 bases from V and 4 bases from J, the junction contained 9 bases not matched to a gene. Germline lookup yields CDR1 SGHRS and CDR2 YFSETQ. This CDR3 comprises 15 residues. Study-level results: Shared by patients and controls, some 29 CD8+ CDR3s were abundant in patients. The study found no significant CD8+ Simpson's diversity difference between patients and controls.

Profiling that covered TCR beta VDJ and CDR3 relied on genomic DNA as its template. TCRdb passed the reads through MiXCR, listing each CDR3 protein once. The sample lists roughly 200,000 distinct CDR3 sequences; 60% to 65% were seen once. The chain uses TRBV5-1 and TRBJ2-7; 9 bases align to TRBD2. The sample was sorted CD4+, CD8+, or CD8+CD57+ T cells (not recorded which) from PBMCs. The source of this sequence is a human donor in good health. Written as DNA, the CDR3 is TGCGCCAGCAGCATTAGCGGGAGCAAGTCATACGAGCAGTACTTC. This encodes CASSISGSKSYEQYF.